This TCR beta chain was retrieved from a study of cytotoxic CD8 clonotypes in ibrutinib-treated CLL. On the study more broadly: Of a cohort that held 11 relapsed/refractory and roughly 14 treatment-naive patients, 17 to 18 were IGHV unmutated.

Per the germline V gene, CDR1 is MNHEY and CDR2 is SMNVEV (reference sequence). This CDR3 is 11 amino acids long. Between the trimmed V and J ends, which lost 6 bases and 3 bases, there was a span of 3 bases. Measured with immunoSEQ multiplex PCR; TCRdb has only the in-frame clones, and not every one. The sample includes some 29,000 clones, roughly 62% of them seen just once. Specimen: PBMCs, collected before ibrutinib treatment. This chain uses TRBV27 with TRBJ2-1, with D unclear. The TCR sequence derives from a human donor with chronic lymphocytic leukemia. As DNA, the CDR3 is TGTGCCAGCAGCCGCTACAATGAGCAGTTCTTC. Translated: CASSRYNEQFF.